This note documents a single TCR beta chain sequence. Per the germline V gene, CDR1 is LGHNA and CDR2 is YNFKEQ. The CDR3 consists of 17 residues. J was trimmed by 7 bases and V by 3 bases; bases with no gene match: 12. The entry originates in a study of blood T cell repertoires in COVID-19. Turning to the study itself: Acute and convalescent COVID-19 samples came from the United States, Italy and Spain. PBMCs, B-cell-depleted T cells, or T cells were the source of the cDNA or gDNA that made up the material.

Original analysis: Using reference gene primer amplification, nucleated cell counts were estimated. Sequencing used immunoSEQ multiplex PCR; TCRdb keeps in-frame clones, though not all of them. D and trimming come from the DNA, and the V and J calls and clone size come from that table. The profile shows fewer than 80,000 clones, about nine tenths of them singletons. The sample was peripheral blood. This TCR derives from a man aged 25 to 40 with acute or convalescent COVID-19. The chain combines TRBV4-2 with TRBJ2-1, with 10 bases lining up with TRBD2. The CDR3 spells CASSQAEEAGGPNEQFF. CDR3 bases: TGTGCCAGCAGCCAGGCGGAGGAAGCGGGAGGGCCGAATGAGCAGTTCTTC.